A few counts support the clone carrying this T cell receptor (beta chain). Its matching antigen is unknown. Germline V gene data show CDR1 as SGDLS and CDR2 as YYNGEE. This CDR3 spans 15 amino acids. Trimming took off 4 bases at V and 4 bases at J, with 15 bases between the two ends. This sample was included in a study of T-cell memory formation after mild COVID-19. Notes on the study in general: Among clones peaking at day 37 in the second wave, SARS-CoV-2 specificity remained unconfirmed.

5'RACE primed at constant segments yielded TCR alpha and TCR beta cDNA libraries bearing sample barcodes and UMIs. TCRdb redid the calling of the 5' RACE reads with MiXCR, one entry per CDR3 protein. The sample holds fewer than 250,000 distinct CDR3 sequences, about 18% seen once. The chain uses TRBV9 and TRBJ1-3; D might be TRBD1 (6 bases). This receptor was obtained from an adult woman who had mild COVID-19 (a few samples of this study predate the infection). Cell type and time point are not known. Sequences were obtained from PBMCs or a T cell subset sorted from them (not recorded which). CDR3 bases: TGTGCCAGCAGCTTTTGGCGGGACACCGGAAACACCATATATTTT. This codes for CASSFWRDTGNTIYF.